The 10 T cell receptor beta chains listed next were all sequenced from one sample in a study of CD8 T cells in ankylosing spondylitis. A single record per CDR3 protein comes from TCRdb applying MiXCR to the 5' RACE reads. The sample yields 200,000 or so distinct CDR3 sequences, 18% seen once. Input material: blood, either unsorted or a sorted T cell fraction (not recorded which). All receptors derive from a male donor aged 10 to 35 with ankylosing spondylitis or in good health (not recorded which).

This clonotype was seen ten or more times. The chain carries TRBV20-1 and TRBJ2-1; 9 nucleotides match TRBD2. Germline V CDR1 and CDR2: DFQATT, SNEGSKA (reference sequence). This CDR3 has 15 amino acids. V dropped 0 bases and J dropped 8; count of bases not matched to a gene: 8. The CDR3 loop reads CSARDEGLARDEQFF. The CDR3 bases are TGCAGTGCTAGAGATGAGGGACTAGCTCGCGATGAGCAGTTCTTC.

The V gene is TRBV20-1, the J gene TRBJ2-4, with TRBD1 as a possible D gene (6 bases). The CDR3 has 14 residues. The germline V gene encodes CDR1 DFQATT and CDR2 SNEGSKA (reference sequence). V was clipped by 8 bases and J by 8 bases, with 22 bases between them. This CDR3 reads CSSVPRVGGYIQYF. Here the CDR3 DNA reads TGCAGTTCAGTCCCCCGGGTAGGGGGATACATTCAGTACTTC.

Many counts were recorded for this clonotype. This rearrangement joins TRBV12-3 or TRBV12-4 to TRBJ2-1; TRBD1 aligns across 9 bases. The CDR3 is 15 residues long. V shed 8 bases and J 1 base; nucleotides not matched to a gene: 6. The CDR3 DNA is TGTGCCAGCTCGAAGGGGACAGGGTCCTACAATGAGCAGTTCTTC. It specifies CASSKGTGSYNEQFF.

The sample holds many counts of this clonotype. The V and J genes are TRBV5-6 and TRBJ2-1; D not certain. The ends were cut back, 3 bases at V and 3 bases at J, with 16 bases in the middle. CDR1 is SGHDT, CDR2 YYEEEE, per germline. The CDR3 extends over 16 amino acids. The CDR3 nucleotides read TGTGCCAGCAGCTCGGGCTCTGGCTACCGCTACAATGAGCAGTTCTTC. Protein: CASSSGSGYRYNEQFF.

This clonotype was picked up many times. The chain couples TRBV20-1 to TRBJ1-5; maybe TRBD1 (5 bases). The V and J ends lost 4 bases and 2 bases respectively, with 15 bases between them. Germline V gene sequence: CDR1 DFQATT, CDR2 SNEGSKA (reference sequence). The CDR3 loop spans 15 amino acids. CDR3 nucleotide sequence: TGCAGTGCTACCCCTTATGTACAGGGCAATCAGCCCCAGCATTTT. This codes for CSATPYVQGNQPQHF.

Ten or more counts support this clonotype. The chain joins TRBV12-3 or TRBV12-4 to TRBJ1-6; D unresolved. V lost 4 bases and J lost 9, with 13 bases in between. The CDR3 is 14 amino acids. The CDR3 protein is CASSSPGGSSPLHF. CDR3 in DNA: TGTGCCAGCAGTTCTCCCGGAGGGAGTTCACCCCTCCACTTT.

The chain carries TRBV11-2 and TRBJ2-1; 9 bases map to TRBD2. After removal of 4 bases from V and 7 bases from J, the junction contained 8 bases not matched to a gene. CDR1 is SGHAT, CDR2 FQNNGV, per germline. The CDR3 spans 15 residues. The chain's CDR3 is CASSSIRGLANEQFF. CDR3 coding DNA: TGTGCCAGCAGCTCAATTCGGGGACTAGCAAATGAGCAGTTCTTC.

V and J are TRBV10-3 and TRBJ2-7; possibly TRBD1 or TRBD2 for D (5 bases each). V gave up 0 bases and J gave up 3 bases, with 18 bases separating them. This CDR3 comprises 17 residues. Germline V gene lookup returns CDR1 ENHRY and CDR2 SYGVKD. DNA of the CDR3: TGTGCCATCAGTGAGTCGAGGGGTAGCAGGGCCGGCTACGAGCAGTACGTC. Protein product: CAISESRGSRAGYEQYV.

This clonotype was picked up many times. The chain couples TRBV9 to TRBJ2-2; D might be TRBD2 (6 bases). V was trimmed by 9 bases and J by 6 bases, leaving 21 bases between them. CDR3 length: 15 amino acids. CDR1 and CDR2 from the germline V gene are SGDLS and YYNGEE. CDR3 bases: TGTGCCACCTCGCCGTCGCGGGGTACCGCCGGGGAGCTGTTTTTT. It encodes CATSPSRGTAGELFF.

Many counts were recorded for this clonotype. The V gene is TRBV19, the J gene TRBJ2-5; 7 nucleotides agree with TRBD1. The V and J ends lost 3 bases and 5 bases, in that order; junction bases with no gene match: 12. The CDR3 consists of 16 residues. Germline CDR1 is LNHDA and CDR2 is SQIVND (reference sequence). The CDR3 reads CASSILGVPGQETQYF. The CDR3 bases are TGTGCCAGTAGTATCCTGGGGGTACCGGGACAGGAGACCCAGTACTTC. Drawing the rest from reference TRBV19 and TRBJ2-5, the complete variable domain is DGGITQSPKYLFRKEGQNVTLSCEQNLNHDAMYWYRQDPGQGLRLIYYSQIVNDFQKGDIAEGYSVSREKKESFPLTVTSAQKNPTAFYLCASSILGVPGQETQYFGPGTRLLVL.